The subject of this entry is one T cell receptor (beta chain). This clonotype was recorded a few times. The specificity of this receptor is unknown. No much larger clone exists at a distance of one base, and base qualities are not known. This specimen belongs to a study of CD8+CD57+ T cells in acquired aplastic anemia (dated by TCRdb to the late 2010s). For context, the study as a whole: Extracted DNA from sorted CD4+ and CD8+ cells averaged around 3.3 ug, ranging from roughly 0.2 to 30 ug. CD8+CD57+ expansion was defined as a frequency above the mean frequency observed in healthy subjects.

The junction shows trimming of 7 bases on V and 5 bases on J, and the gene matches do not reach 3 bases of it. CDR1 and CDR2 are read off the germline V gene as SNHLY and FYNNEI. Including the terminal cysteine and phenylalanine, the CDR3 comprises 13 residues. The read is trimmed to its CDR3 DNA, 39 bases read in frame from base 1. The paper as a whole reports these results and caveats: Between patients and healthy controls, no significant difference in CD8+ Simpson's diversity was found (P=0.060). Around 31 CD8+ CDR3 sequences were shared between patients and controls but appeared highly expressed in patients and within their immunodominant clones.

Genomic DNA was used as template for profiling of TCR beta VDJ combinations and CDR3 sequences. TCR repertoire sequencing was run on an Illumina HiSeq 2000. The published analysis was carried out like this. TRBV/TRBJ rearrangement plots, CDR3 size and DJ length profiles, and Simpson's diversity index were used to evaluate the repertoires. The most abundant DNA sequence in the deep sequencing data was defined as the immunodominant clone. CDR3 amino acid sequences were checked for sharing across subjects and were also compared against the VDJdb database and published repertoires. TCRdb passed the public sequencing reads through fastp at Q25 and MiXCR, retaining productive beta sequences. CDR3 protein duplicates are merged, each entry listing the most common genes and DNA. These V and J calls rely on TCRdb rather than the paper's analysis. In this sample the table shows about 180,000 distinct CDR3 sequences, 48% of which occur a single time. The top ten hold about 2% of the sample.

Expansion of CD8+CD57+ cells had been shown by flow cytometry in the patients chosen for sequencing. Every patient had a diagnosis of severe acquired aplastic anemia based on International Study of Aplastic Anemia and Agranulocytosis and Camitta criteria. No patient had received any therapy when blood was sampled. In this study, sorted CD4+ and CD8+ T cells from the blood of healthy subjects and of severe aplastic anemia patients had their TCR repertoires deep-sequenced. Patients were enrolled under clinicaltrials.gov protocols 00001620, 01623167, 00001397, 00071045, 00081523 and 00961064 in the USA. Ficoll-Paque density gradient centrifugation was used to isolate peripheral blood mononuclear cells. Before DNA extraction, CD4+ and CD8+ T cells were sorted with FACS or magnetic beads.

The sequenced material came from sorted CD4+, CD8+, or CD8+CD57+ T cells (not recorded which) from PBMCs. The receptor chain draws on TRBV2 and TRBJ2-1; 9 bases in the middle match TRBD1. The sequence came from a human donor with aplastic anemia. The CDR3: CASTRDRDNEQFF. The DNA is TGTGCCAGCACTCGGGACAGGGACAATGAGCAGTTCTTC.